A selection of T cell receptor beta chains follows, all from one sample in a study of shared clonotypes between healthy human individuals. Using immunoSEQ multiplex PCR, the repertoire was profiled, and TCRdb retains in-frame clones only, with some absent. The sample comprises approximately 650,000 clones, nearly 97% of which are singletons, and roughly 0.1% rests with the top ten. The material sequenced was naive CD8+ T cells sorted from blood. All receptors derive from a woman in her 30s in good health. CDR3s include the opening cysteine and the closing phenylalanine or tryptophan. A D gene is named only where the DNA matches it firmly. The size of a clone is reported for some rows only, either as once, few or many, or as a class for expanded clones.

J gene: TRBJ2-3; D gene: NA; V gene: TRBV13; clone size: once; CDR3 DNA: TGTGCCAGCAGCTTACGAGGGTCCACAGATACGCAGTATTTT; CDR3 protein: CASSLRGSTDTQYF
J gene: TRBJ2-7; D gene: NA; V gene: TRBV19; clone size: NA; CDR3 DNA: TGTGCCACGTCCCCCTCGAGAAAAGGCTCCTACGAGCAGTACTTC; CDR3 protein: CATSPSRKGSYEQYF
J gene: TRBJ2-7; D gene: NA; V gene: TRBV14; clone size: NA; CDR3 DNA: TGTGCCAGCAGCCAAGAAGGCGGGGTAATCGACGAGCAGTACTTC; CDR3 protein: CASSQEGGVIDEQYF
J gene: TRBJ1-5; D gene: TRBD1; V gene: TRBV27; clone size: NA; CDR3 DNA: TGTGCCAGCAGCCCTGGGGGGACAGGATCTTTGCCCCAGCATTTT; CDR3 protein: CASSPGGTGSLPQHF
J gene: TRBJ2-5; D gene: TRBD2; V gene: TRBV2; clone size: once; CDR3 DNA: TGTGCCAGCAGTGGGGGAGCGGGAGCGCAAGAGACCCAGTACTTC; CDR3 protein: CASSGGAGAQETQYF
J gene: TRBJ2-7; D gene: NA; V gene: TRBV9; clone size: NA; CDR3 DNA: TGTGCCAGCAGCGTAGGGTCGGGTCCCTACGAGCAGTACTTC; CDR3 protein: CASSVGSGPYEQYF
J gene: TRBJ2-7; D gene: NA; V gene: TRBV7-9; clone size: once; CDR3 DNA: TGTGCCAGCACCCCACCCCTGCGGGCCTACGAGCAGTACTTC; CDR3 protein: CASTPPLRAYEQYF
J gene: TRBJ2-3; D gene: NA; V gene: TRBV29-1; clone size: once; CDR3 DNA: TGCAGCGTTGTAGGTGTGAGGAGCACAGATACGCAGTATTTT; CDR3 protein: CSVVGVRSTDTQYF
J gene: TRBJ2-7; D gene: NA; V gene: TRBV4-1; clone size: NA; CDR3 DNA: TGCGCCAGCAGCTATCAAAGCGGAACCTACGAGCAGTACTTC; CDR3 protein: CASSYQSGTYEQYF
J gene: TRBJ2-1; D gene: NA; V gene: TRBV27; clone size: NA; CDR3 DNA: TGTGCCAGCAAAGGGGTTGGTGAGCAGTTCTTC; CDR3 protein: CASKGVGEQFF
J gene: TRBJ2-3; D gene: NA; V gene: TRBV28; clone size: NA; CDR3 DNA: TGTGCCAGCAGTCTCTCTTTTGAGCAGGGAAGCGCAGATACGCAGTATTTT; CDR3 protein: CASSLSFEQGSADTQYF
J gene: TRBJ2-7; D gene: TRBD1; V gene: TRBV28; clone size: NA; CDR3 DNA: TGTGCCAGCAGGGGGACAGGAGAAGCCCGCTCCTACGAGCAGTACTTC; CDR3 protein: CASRGTGEARSYEQYF
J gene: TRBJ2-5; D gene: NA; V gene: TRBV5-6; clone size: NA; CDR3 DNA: TGTGCCAGCAGCTTGGCCTTACAGGGTGCGTACCAAGAGACCCAGTACTTC; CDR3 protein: CASSLALQGAYQETQYF
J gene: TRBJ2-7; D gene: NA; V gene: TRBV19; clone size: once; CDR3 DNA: TGTGCCAGTAGTACACGGCGCGTTGACGAGCAGTACTTC; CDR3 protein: CASSTRRVDEQYF
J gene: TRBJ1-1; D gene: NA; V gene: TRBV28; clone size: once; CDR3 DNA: TGTGCCAGCAGTGCAGGGTCTGAAGCTTTCTTT; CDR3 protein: CASSAGSEAFF
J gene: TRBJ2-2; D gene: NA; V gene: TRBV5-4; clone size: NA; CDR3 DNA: TGTGCCAGCAGCTTACCCCTCACCGGGGAGCTGTTTTTT; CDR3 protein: CASSLPLTGELFF
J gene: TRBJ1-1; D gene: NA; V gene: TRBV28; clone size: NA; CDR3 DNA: TGTGCCAGCAGTTTTGAACAGCAGGGCACTGAAGCTTTCTTT; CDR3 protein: CASSFEQQGTEAFF
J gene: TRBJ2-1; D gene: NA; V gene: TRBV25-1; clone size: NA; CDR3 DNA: TGTGCCAGCAGTGAAGGCGGGTCGGGATTAGGAAATGAGCAGTTCTTC; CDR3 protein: CASSEGGSGLGNEQFF
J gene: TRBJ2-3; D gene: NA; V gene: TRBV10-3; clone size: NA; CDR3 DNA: TGTGCCATAAGTGACCTCCAGGGGCGCCCAGATACGCAGTATTTT; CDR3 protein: CAISDLQGRPDTQYF
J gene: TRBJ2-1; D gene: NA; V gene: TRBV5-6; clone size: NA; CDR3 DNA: TGTGCCAGCAACCCGTTTACGGGATCTGAGCAGTTCTTC; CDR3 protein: CASNPFTGSEQFF